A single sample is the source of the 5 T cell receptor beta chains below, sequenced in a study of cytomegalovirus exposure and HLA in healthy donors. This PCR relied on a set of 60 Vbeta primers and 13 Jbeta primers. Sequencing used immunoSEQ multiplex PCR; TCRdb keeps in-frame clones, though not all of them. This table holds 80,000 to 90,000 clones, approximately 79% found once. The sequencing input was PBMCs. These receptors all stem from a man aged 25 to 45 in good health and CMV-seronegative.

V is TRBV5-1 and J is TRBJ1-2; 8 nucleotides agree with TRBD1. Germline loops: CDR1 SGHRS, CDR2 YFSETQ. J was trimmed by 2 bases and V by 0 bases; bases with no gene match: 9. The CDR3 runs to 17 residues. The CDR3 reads CASSLVGGTGDNYGYTF. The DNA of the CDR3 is TGCGCCAGCAGCTTGGTGGGGGGGACAGGCGACAACTATGGCTACACCTTC.

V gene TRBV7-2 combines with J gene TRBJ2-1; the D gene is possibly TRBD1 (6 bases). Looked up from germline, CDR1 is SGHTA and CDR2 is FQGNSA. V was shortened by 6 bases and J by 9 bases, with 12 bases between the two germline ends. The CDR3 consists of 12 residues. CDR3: CASSFQGSEQFF. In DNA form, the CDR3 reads TGTGCCAGCAGTTTTCAGGGGAGTGAGCAGTTCTTC.

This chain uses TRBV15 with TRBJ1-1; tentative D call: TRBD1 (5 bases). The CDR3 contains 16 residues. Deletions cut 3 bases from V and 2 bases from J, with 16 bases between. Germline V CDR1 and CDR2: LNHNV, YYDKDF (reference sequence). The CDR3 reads CATSSFLRRGNTEAFF. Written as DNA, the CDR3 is TGTGCCACCAGCAGCTTCCTGAGGAGGGGTAACACTGAAGCTTTCTTT. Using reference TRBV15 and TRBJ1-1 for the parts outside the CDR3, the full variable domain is DAMVIQNPRYQVTQFGKPVTLSCSQTLNHNVMYWYQQKSSQAPKLLFHYYDKDFNNEADTPDNFQSRRPNTSFCFLDIRSPGLGDTAMYLCATSSFLRRGNTEAFFGQGTRLTVV.

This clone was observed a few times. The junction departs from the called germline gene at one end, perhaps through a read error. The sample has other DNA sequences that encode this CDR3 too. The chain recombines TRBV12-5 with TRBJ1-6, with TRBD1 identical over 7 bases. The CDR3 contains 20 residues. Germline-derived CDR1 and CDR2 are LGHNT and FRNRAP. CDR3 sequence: CASGLLPGQGVVSYNSPLHF. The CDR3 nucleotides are TGTGCTAGTGGTTTGCTACCGGGGCAGGGGGTGGTCTCCTATAATTCCCCCCTCCACTTT.

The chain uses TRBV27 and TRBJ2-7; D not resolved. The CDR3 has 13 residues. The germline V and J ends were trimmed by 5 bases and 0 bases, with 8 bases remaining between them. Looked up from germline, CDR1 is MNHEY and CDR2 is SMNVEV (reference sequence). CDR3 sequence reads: CASSPSSSYEQYF. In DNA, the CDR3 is TGTGCCAGCAGTCCCTCGAGCTCCTACGAGCAGTACTTC.